The next 17 T cell receptor beta chains were all read from a single sample in a study of OX40 agonist ivuxolimab in advanced cancers. TCRdb's copy holds only in-frame clones and misses some; the assay was immunoSEQ multiplex PCR. The table has tens of thousands of clones, around nine tenths seen once. The input for sequencing was CD4+ or CD8+ T cells sorted from blood, taken in a trial of the OX40 agonist ivuxolimab. Receptor source: an adult with an advanced solid tumor such as melanoma, head and neck, liver or kidney cancer.

The gene calls are TRBV11-1 and TRBJ2-3, with D possibly TRBD1 on 6 matching bases. In germline, CDR1 is SGHAT, CDR2 FQDESV (reference sequence). The CDR3 length is 14 residues. The V end was cut by 4 bases, the J end by 2 bases, with 10 bases between. CDR3: CASSYGQFTDTQYF. In DNA form, the CDR3 reads TGTGCCAGCAGCTACGGACAGTTCACAGATACGCAGTATTTT.

The chain has TRBV30 and TRBJ2-7; 10 bases fit TRBD2. CDR1 is GTSNPN, CDR2 SVGIG, per germline (reference sequence). The CDR3 covers 15 residues. With V trimmed by 4 bases and J by 5 bases, 11 bases remained unmatched. The CDR3 coding sequence is TGTGCCTGGAAGGGGGCTAGCGGGAGTCCGAACGAGCAGTACTTC. It codes for CAWKGASGSPNEQYF. The whole variable domain, remainder taken from reference TRBV30 and TRBJ2-7, is SQTIHQWPATLVQPVGSPLSLECTVEGTSNPNLYWYRQAAGRGLQLLFYSVGIGQISSEVPQNLSASRPQDRQFILSSKKLLLSDSGFYLCAWKGASGSPNEQYFGPGTRLTVT.

The chain couples TRBV15 to TRBJ1-1; D might be TRBD1 (6 bases). CDR3 length: 15 residues. V shed 0 bases and J shed 1 base, with 9 bases lying between them. Germline assignment: CDR1 LNHNV and CDR2 YYDKDF (reference sequence). The CDR3 nucleotides read TGTGCCACCAGCAGAGAGCGGACAGAGAACACTGAAGCTTTCTTT. Amino acids: CATSRERTENTEAFF.

Remarks on this clone: At the DNA level, this CDR3 is encoded by other sequences in the same sample as well. CDR3 region: CASSLAPGDTDTQYF. The CDR3 coding sequence is TGTGCCAGCAGCTTAGCTCCGGGGGACACAGATACGCAGTATTTT. The genes are TRBV7-8 and TRBJ2-3; D may be TRBD2 (6 bases). This CDR3 contains 15 residues. The V and J ends lost 0 bases and 2 bases respectively, with 9 bases between them. Germline V gene lookup returns CDR1 SGHVS and CDR2 FQNEAQ.

The gene calls are TRBV7-2 and TRBJ2-7, with TRBD2 matching 11 bases. The length of the CDR3 is 16 residues. CDR1 SGHTA and CDR2 FQGNSA come from the germline V gene. V trimming: 1 base; J trimming: 4 bases; junction bases outside the gene matches: 6. This chain's CDR3 is CASSLGLAGGPYEQYF. The CDR3 bases are TGTGCCAGCAGCTTAGGCCTAGCGGGAGGCCCTTACGAGCAGTACTTC.

The J gene is TRBJ2-5, the V gene TRBV27; D unresolved. The CDR3 consists of 15 residues. Germline V CDR1 and CDR2: MNHEY, SMNVEV (reference sequence). With 5 bases removed from V and 0 bases from J, the gap between germline ends came to 13 bases. This CDR3 is CASSPGRVYQETQYF. CDR3 coding DNA: TGTGCCAGCAGTCCCGGTAGGGTTTACCAAGAGACCCAGTACTTC.

V is TRBV19 and J is TRBJ1-1; no clear D. V lost 2 bases, J lost 1 base, and 8 bases lay in between. Germline V gene sequence: CDR1 LNHDA, CDR2 SQIVND (reference sequence). The CDR3 has 14 amino acids. The CDR3 protein is CASSISPGNTEAFF. CDR3 bases: TGTGCCAGTAGTATATCACCAGGGAACACTGAAGCTTTCTTT.

The chain employs TRBV19 and TRBJ2-7; 10 nucleotides match TRBD1. Germline loops: CDR1 LNHDA, CDR2 SQIVND (reference sequence). The CDR3 totals 14 residues. V shed 5 bases, J shed 3 bases, and the junction held 4 bases outside the gene matches. CDR3 nucleotide sequence: TGTGCCAGTAGTGCGGGGACAGGGGACTACGAGCAGTACTTC. This codes for CASSAGTGDYEQYF.

The chain links TRBV6-5 to TRBJ2-1, with D tentatively TRBD2 (6 bases). Germline-derived CDR1 and CDR2 are MNHEY and SVGAGI. The CDR3 loop spans 15 amino acids. With 4 bases removed from V and 4 bases from J, the gap between germline ends came to 14 bases. The CDR3, as DNA: TGTGCCAGCAGTTGGGGACCTCGGGAGTACAATGAGCAGTTCTTC. As protein: CASSWGPREYNEQFF.

J is TRBJ2-7 and V is TRBV5-5; 7 nucleotides line up with TRBD2. J gave up 0 bases and V 4 bases, and 7 bases lay outside the gene matches. CDR1 and CDR2 (germline): SGHKS, YYEKEE (reference sequence). The length of the CDR3 is 15 residues. For the CDR3, the DNA is TGTGCCAGCAGCCCGAGGTGGGGGGGCTCCTACGAGCAGTACTTC. It specifies CASSPRWGGSYEQYF.

This clone came up a few times. The V and J genes are TRBV30 and TRBJ1-1; D perhaps matches TRBD1 (6 bases). There are 14 residues in the CDR3. Germline lookup yields CDR1 GTSNPN and CDR2 SVGIG (reference sequence). Deletions cut 2 bases from V and 3 bases from J, with 13 bases between. CDR3 sequence: CAWSFSGGHTEAFF. The CDR3, as DNA: TGTGCCTGGAGTTTTTCTGGGGGGCACACTGAAGCTTTCTTT.

This clone appeared once. The rearrangement joins TRBV4-2 to TRBJ2-5; D is perhaps TRBD2 (5 bases). The V end was cut by 0 bases, the J end by 3 bases, with 5 bases between. Per germline, CDR1 LGHNA and CDR2 YNFKEQ. This CDR3 comprises 13 residues. CDR3 protein: CASSQDGEETQYF. The CDR3 coding sequence is TGTGCCAGCAGCCAAGACGGGGAAGAGACCCAGTACTTC.

The CDR3, as DNA: TGTGCCAGCAGCTTGACTAGCGGGAGTAGCAATGAGCAGTTCTTC. It is translated as CASSLTSGSSNEQFF. J is TRBJ2-1 and V is TRBV5-4; 11 bases map to TRBD2. Per germline, CDR1 SGHNT and CDR2 YYREEE (reference sequence). The CDR3 has 15 residues. Trimming at V came to 1 base and at J to 6 bases, leaving 3 bases not matched to a gene.

The chain recombines TRBV7-2 with TRBJ2-1; 9 positions match TRBD1. Losses at the gene ends were 4 bases for V and 7 bases for J; bases not matched to a gene: 11. CDR1 and CDR2 from the germline V gene are SGHTA and FQGNSA. The CDR3 consists of 16 residues. The CDR3 DNA reads TGTGCCAGCAGCTCGCCCCGGGACAGGGCGGGGAATGAGCAGTTCTTC. This codes for CASSSPRDRAGNEQFF.

This sequence joins TRBV5-1 and TRBJ2-2; 7 bases align to TRBD2. The CDR3 runs to 16 residues. J lost 2 bases, V lost 4 bases, and 8 bases had no gene match. The germline V gene encodes CDR1 SGHRS and CDR2 YFSETQ. The CDR3 here is CASSVATSDNTGELFF. The CDR3 DNA is TGCGCCAGCAGCGTAGCTACTAGCGATAACACCGGGGAGCTGTTTTTT.

The chain couples TRBV7-8 to TRBJ2-7; weak D call: TRBD1 (6 bases). V was clipped by 4 bases and J by 6 bases, with 19 bases between them. This CDR3 has 15 amino acids. In germline, CDR1 is SGHVS, CDR2 FQNEAQ. As DNA, the CDR3 is TGTGCCAGCAGCTATTTACAGGGTCCGTCTTCCGAGCAGTACTTC. It is translated as CASSYLQGPSSEQYF.

V usage is TRBV2 and J usage is TRBJ2-7; D gene uncertain. The CDR3 consists of 12 residues. Trimming removed 7 bases from V and 3 bases from J, with 10 bases in between. Germline CDR1 and CDR2: SNHLY and FYNNEI. CDR3 loop: CASKGRIYEQYF. The CDR3, as DNA: TGTGCCAGCAAGGGTAGGATCTACGAGCAGTACTTC.